The 28 T cell receptor beta chains below were found in one sample sequenced in a study of post-analysis software for immune sequencing data. Their antigen targets remain unknown. The study, taken as a whole, reports: Among roughly 5 TRBV segments more frequent in patients than controls were TRBV5-6, TRBV5-1 and TRBV20-1.

The library was made from cDNA and included unique molecular identifiers. TCRdb re-derived calls from the PCR reads in MiXCR, one entry per CDR3 protein. The sample consists of almost 700,000 distinct CDR3 sequences, 55% to 60% of them appearing once. The specimen sequenced was blood. All receptors come from a girl aged 2 to 10 with multiple sclerosis.

The rearrangement joins TRBV5-5 to TRBJ2-5, with D possibly matching TRBD2 (5 bases). The DNA matches TRBJ2-7 better at its end, which makes the J call doubtful. The CDR3 has 15 amino acids. CDR1 is SGHKS and CDR2 is YYEKEE in the germline V gene (reference sequence). The CDR3, as DNA: TGTGCCAGCAGCTTGAGACGGGATACTTTCTACGAGCAGTACTTC. It codes for CASSLRRDTFYEQYF.

The chain combines TRBV11-2 with TRBJ1-2; maybe TRBD1 (5 bases). With 5 bases removed from V and 6 bases from J, the gap between germline ends came to 19 bases. The germline CDR1 and CDR2 sequences are SGHAT and FQNNGV. CDR3 size: 15 residues. The CDR3 loop is CASSPSNRRMDGYTF. The CDR3 DNA reads TGTGCCAGCAGCCCATCCAACAGGAGGATGGATGGCTACACCTTC.

The chain has TRBV7-9 and TRBJ2-5; possibly TRBD1 for D (5 bases). This CDR3 contains 15 residues. The germline V and J ends were trimmed by 5 bases and 5 bases, with 18 bases remaining between them. Germline CDR1 reads SEHNR; CDR2 reads FQNEAQ (reference sequence). CDR3 nucleotides: TGTGCCAGCAGCGCCCGACAGACCTCCGGGGAGACCCAGTACTTC. Translating it yields CASSARQTSGETQYF.

This clonotype turned up a few times. The chain is built from TRBV20-1 and TRBJ2-5; TRBD1 matches 8 bases. This CDR3 has 14 residues. Trimming removed 5 bases from V and 5 bases from J; junction bases left unmatched: 10. Germline lookup yields CDR1 DFQATT and CDR2 SNEGSKA (reference sequence). This CDR3 reads CSACPGTGQETQYF. The CDR3 DNA sequence: TGCAGTGCTTGTCCCGGGACAGGCCAGGAGACCCAGTACTTC.

V usage is TRBV20-1 and J usage is TRBJ2-1; possible D gene TRBD2, 6 bases. The V gene's germline CDR1 is DFQATT and CDR2 SNEGSKA (reference sequence). The CDR3 has 15 residues. V lost 5 bases and J 0 bases, leaving 14 bases between the germline ends. In DNA, the CDR3 is TGCAGTGCTCGGACCGGGACTCTCTCCTACAATGAGCAGTTCTTC. Translating gives CSARTGTLSYNEQFF.

This clonotype was observed once. The chain employs TRBV25-1 and TRBJ1-6, with 8 positions matching TRBD1. Germline assignment: CDR1 MGHDK and CDR2 SYGVNS. The CDR3 spans 15 residues. Losses at the gene ends were 6 bases for V and 8 bases for J; bases not matched to a gene: 9. The CDR3 DNA reads TGTGCCAGCAGGCCCCCGACAGGGGTTGATTCACCCCTCCACTTT. It codes for CASRPPTGVDSPLHF.

Concerning this clonotype itself: Mismatch with germline at one junction end may stem from a read error. The chain recombines TRBV5-1 with TRBJ2-3, with D perhaps matching TRBD2 (6 bases). This CDR3 region has 19 residues. Germline CDR1 reads SGHRS; CDR2 reads YFSETQ. The CDR3 nucleotides read TGCGCCAGCAGCTTGGATACTAACCGGGACTTTACTAGCACGGATACGCAGTATTTT. Protein sequence: CASSLDTNRDFTSTDTQYF.

This clonotype has more than one count but fewer than ten. The chain recombines TRBV7-9 with TRBJ2-7; D is uncertain. Trimming took 3 bases from V and 7 from J, leaving 7 bases between them. The CDR3 is 11 amino acids. From germline, CDR1 is SEHNR and CDR2 FQNEAQ (reference sequence). The chain's CDR3 is CASSFSREQYF. CDR3 bases: TGTGCCAGCAGCTTTTCCCGGGAGCAGTACTTC.

The rearrangement links TRBV12-3 or TRBV12-4 to TRBJ2-1, with TRBD2 identical over 10 bases. CDR3 size: 16 residues. Germline trimming cut 5 bases from V and 2 bases from J; bases unmatched to any gene: 6. CDR3: CASSARTSGPYNEQFF. The CDR3, as DNA: TGTGCCAGCAGTGCCCGGACTAGCGGACCCTACAATGAGCAGTTCTTC.

This clonotype has a handful of counts. The chain joins TRBV4-1 to TRBJ1-5, with 7 bases fitting TRBD1. CDR3 length equals 18 residues. The V gene end was trimmed by 0 bases and the J gene end by 3 bases; junction bases not matched to a gene: 11. Germline CDR1 is MGHRA and CDR2 is YSYEKL. The CDR3 region is CASSQEHGTASDNQPQHF. DNA of the CDR3: TGCGCCAGCAGCCAAGAACACGGGACAGCCAGTGACAATCAGCCCCAGCATTTT.

In this sample, this clonotype turned up a few times. The V and J genes are TRBV6-1 and TRBJ1-5; D is ambiguous. CDR3 size: 15 residues. The germline V gene encodes CDR1 MNHNS and CDR2 SASEGT. The V end was cut by 3 bases, the J end by 0 bases, with 9 bases between. The CDR3 coding sequence is TGTGCCAGCAGTGAGCGGGTGTCTAGCAATCAGCCCCAGCATTTT. Protein: CASSERVSSNQPQHF.

The gene calls are TRBV12-3 or TRBV12-4 and TRBJ2-2; D possibly corresponds to TRBD1 (6 bases). Trimming stripped 6 bases from V and 4 bases from J, with 12 bases between. This CDR3 is built from 14 residues. The CDR3, as DNA: TGTGCCAGCAGCCATACAGGGATCACCGGGGAGCTGTTTTTT. This encodes CASSHTGITGELFF.

This clonotype turned up a few times. The chain recombines TRBV9 with TRBJ2-5; D is perhaps TRBD1 or TRBD2 (5 bases each). The CDR3 loop spans 15 amino acids. Trimming took off 0 bases at V and 1 base at J, with 10 bases between the two ends. CDR1 and CDR2 (germline): SGDLS, YYNGEE. The CDR3 bases are TGTGCCAGCAGCGTAGTTCCGGGGACCCAAGAGACCCAGTACTTC. It is translated as CASSVVPGTQETQYF.

The rearrangement uses TRBV15 and TRBJ2-1; weak D call: TRBD2 (7 bases). The CDR3 loop spans 17 amino acids. The V and J ends lost 5 bases and 9 bases respectively, with 26 bases between them. CDR1 is LNHNV and CDR2 is YYDKDF in the germline V gene (reference sequence). The CDR3 spells CATSSLGGGPANGEQFF. The CDR3 DNA reads as TGTGCCACCAGCTCCCTTGGGGGGGGCCCCGCAAATGGTGAGCAGTTCTTC.

The chain couples TRBV29-1 to TRBJ2-1; 12 bases are a match to TRBD2. CDR1 is SQVTM, CDR2 ANQGSEA, per germline. This CDR3 comprises 14 residues. The trim removed 7 bases at V and 9 bases at J, leaving 10 bases unmatched. CDR3 amino acids: CSAGLAGTSSEQFF. The CDR3 coding sequence is TGCAGCGCTGGACTAGCGGGAACGTCTAGTGAGCAGTTCTTC.

This sequence joins TRBV29-1 and TRBJ2-4; a possible D gene is TRBD1 (5 bases). V lost 3 bases to trimming and J lost 6 bases, with 9 bases between them. The V gene's germline CDR1 is SQVTM and CDR2 ANQGSEA. CDR3 length equals 12 residues. The chain's CDR3 is CSVEQGRNIQYF. CDR3 nucleotides: TGCAGCGTTGAGCAGGGTAGAAACATTCAGTACTTC.

The CDR3 nucleotides are TGTGCCAGCAGCTTAGATCGTCCCCGACAGGGTCTGGAGCAGTACTTC. It encodes CASSLDRPRQGLEQYF. This chain uses TRBV11-2 with TRBJ2-7; 7 bases map to TRBD1. Germline trimming cut 0 bases from V and 7 bases from J; bases unmatched to any gene: 12. The germline V gene has CDR1 SGHAT and CDR2 FQNNGV. The CDR3 runs to 16 residues.

This clonotype was observed a few times. The rearrangement links TRBV20-1 to TRBJ2-5; TRBD2 is a possible D gene (5 bases). V was cut by 6 bases and J by 1 base, with 15 bases left in between. Per the germline V gene, CDR1 is DFQATT and CDR2 is SNEGSKA (reference sequence). The CDR3 totals 14 residues. The CDR3 bases are TGCAGTGCAGGCCCCCAGACTACCCAAGAGACCCAGTACTTC. Translating it yields CSAGPQTTQETQYF.

The V call is TRBV7-9, the J call TRBJ1-3; 9 bases are shared with TRBD1. Germline loops: CDR1 SEHNR, CDR2 FQNEAQ (reference sequence). The CDR3 loop spans 14 amino acids. With V trimmed by 6 bases and J by 4 bases, 4 bases remained unmatched. The CDR3 DNA follows: TGTGCCAGCAGACTCGGGACAGGGGGAAACACCATATATTTT. This translates into CASRLGTGGNTIYF.

This chain uses TRBV4-1 with TRBJ2-7; the D gene could be TRBD1 or TRBD2 (5 bases each). Germline CDR1 reads MGHRA; CDR2 reads YSYEKL. The CDR3 loop spans 17 amino acids. V was clipped by 4 bases and J by 4 bases, with 23 bases between them. The CDR3 nucleotides are TGCGCCAGCAGCCCAACGTTAACACGGGGCTGGTTGTACGAGCAGTACTTC. As protein: CASSPTLTRGWLYEQYF.

Comments on this clonotype: It may be a read error: a sequence one base away is much more abundant. The chain is built from TRBV6-4 and TRBJ2-3; 13 nucleotides line up with TRBD2. The CDR3 runs 15 residues. CDR1 and CDR2 (germline): MRHNA, SNTAGT. With V trimmed by 4 bases and J by 4 bases, 2 bases remained unmatched. The CDR3 sequence: CASSGTSGSPDTQYF. In DNA, the CDR3 is TGTGCCAGCAGTGGGACTAGCGGGAGCCCAGATACGCAGTATTTT.

The chain combines TRBV7-6 with TRBJ2-7; possibly TRBD2 for D (5 bases). This CDR3 has 17 amino acids. V lost 1 base and J 3 bases, leaving 19 bases between the germline ends. Germline lookup yields CDR1 SGHVS and CDR2 FNYEAQ. Here the CDR3 reads CASSLVATNLELYEQYF. The CDR3 DNA is TGTGCCAGCAGCTTAGTGGCGACTAACCTTGAGCTCTACGAGCAGTACTTC.

The chain combines TRBV5-1 with TRBJ1-2; TRBD1 is a possible D gene (6 bases). The CDR3 covers 14 residues. Germline V gives CDR1 SGHRS, CDR2 YFSETQ. V dropped 4 bases and J dropped 4 bases, with 14 bases sitting between them. The CDR3: CASSGSQGIYGYTF. The CDR3 nucleotides are TGCGCCAGCAGCGGATCGCAGGGGATCTATGGCTACACCTTC.

The chain combines TRBV5-1 with TRBJ2-1; D is perhaps TRBD1 (9 bases). The CDR3 consists of 17 residues. Germline CDR1 reads SGHRS; CDR2 reads YFSETQ. V shed 0 bases and J shed 0 bases, with 13 bases lying between them. The CDR3 coding sequence is TGCGCCAGCAGCTTGGTAGCGGGACAGGGCTCCTACAATGAGCAGTTCTTC. Translated: CASSLVAGQGSYNEQFF.

The genes are TRBV20-1 and TRBJ2-3; D is unresolved. V was cut by 3 bases and J by 2 bases, with 6 bases left in between. In germline, CDR1 is DFQATT, CDR2 SNEGSKA (reference sequence). The CDR3 spans 12 residues. CDR3 protein: CSASDITDTQYF. CDR3 DNA sequence: TGCAGTGCTAGCGATATCACAGATACGCAGTATTTT.

The chain combines TRBV12-5 with TRBJ2-7; D remains unclear. Trimming cost V 5 bases and J 4 bases, with 15 bases left between them. The CDR3 runs 14 residues. Per germline, CDR1 LGHNT and CDR2 FRNRAP. CDR3 DNA sequence: TGTGCTAGTGGTCTCCTAGGTGCCGGGTACGAGCAGTACTTC. Translated: CASGLLGAGYEQYF.

This clonotype was recorded a few times. V and J are TRBV10-2 and TRBJ2-7; TRBD2 agrees at 8 bases. There are 15 residues in the CDR3. V shed 4 bases and J 1 base; nucleotides not matched to a gene: 6. The germline V gene has CDR1 WSHSY and CDR2 SAAADI. The CDR3 here is CASSGLAGGSYEQYF. The CDR3 DNA reads TGCGCCAGCAGTGGCCTCGCGGGAGGTTCCTACGAGCAGTACTTC.

The chain employs TRBV5-1 and TRBJ2-3; 7 positions agree with TRBD1. Germline V gives CDR1 SGHRS, CDR2 YFSETQ. This CDR3 region has 16 residues. Trimming cost V 3 bases and J 2 bases; bases outside gene matches: 9. DNA for the CDR3: TGCGCCAGCAGCTCCACCCGACAGGGAATCACAGATACGCAGTATTTT. It codes for CASSSTRQGITDTQYF.